Listed here are 3 T cell receptor beta chains from one sample, sequenced in a study of T cell responses to AZD1222 COVID-19 vaccine. Assay used: immunoSEQ multiplex PCR; TCRdb lists only in-frame clones, some missing. The table lists around 130,000 clones, around 84% of them singletons. Sample: peripheral blood, taken on day 0 of AZD1222 vaccination. The receptors here all came from an adult in good health.

This chain joins TRBV19 and TRBJ2-5; 7 positions agree with TRBD1. With 4 bases clipped from V and 3 bases from J, the junction kept 5 bases outside the gene matches. Germline V gives CDR1 LNHDA, CDR2 SQIVND (reference sequence). This CDR3 contains 14 residues. The DNA of the CDR3 is TGTGCCAGTAGTAGTACAGGGGAGAAAGAGACCCAGTACTTC. It translates to CASSSTGEKETQYF.

This clone was picked up a small number of times. This sequence joins TRBV29-1 and TRBJ1-2; 9 positions match TRBD1. The V gene end was trimmed by 5 bases and the J gene end by 6 bases; junction bases not matched to a gene: 10. Per the germline V gene, CDR1 is SQVTM and CDR2 is ANQGSEA. This CDR3 contains 14 residues. CDR3 sequence reads: CSVPTGTGRDGYTF. Written as DNA, the CDR3 is TGCAGCGTTCCAACCGGGACAGGGAGAGATGGCTACACCTTC.

This chain connects TRBV11-2 to TRBJ1-5; D not certain. Trimming took 3 bases from V and 7 from J, leaving 10 bases between them. The CDR3 contains 13 residues. Germline-derived CDR1 and CDR2 are SGHAT and FQNNGV. The CDR3 DNA is TGTGCCAGCAGCTTGTCCACCGGCCAGCCCCAGCATTTT. Its protein is CASSLSTGQPQHF.